This is a list of T cell receptor beta chains from one sample in a study of cytomegalovirus exposure and HLA in healthy donors. Data came from immunoSEQ multiplex PCR; TCRdb stores just in-frame clones and leaves some out. The table has more than 150,000 clones, under 80% seen once. Sequencing was done on a sample of PBMCs. The receptors here all came from a woman aged 25 to 39 in good health and CMV-seropositive. CDR3s include the opening cysteine and the closing phenylalanine or tryptophan. The order of the fields is J gene, clone size, D gene, CDR3 length, V gene, CDR3 DNA, CDR3 protein. The D gene is left open where the match is weak. A row's size may be missing; if present it is once, few, many or a size class.

j_gene: TRBJ2-2; abundance: NA; d_gene: NA; len: 15; v_gene: TRBV7-9; CDR3nt: TGTGCCAGCAGCCCCTCGGGACTCCCTAACGGGGAGCTGTTTTTT; CDR3aa: CASSPSGLPNGELFF
j_gene: TRBJ2-7; abundance: few; d_gene: TRBD2; len: 16; v_gene: TRBV5-1; CDR3nt: TGCGCCAGCAGCTTTTCCGAGCGGGGGGGCCGCTACGAGCAGTACTTC; CDR3aa: CASSFSERGGRYEQYF
j_gene: TRBJ1-5; abundance: NA; d_gene: NA; len: 15; v_gene: TRBV4-1; CDR3nt: TGCGCCAGCAGCCAAGTTCACAGTCTGAATCAGCCCCAGCATTTT; CDR3aa: CASSQVHSLNQPQHF
j_gene: TRBJ2-7; abundance: NA; d_gene: TRBD1; len: 14; v_gene: TRBV6-5; CDR3nt: TGTGCCAGCAGTGCCCGGGACAGGACCTACGAGCAGTACTTC; CDR3aa: CASSARDRTYEQYF
j_gene: TRBJ2-3; abundance: few; d_gene: NA; len: 15; v_gene: TRBV4-3; CDR3nt: TGCGCCAGCAGCCAGGACAGCCTATTCACAGATACGCAGTATTTT; CDR3aa: CASSQDSLFTDTQYF
j_gene: TRBJ2-7; abundance: once; d_gene: TRBD2; len: 14; v_gene: TRBV5-1; CDR3nt: TGCGCCAGCAGCTCCGACGGACTAGCCTACGAGCAGTACTTC; CDR3aa: CASSSDGLAYEQYF
j_gene: TRBJ1-1; abundance: NA; d_gene: NA; len: 15; v_gene: TRBV5-1; CDR3nt: TGCGCCAGCAGCTTGGCCCTCCCGGGGGGGACTGAAGCTTTCTTT; CDR3aa: CASSLALPGGTEAFF
j_gene: TRBJ1-2; abundance: NA; d_gene: NA; len: 12; v_gene: TRBV5-4; CDR3nt: TGTGCCAGCAGCTTGGCCAGATATGGCTACACCTTC; CDR3aa: CASSLARYGYTF
j_gene: TRBJ2-7; abundance: NA; d_gene: NA; len: 14; v_gene: TRBV11-2; CDR3nt: TGTGCCAGCAGCTTAGTAGCCGGGTTCGACGAGCAGTACTTC; CDR3aa: CASSLVAGFDEQYF
j_gene: TRBJ1-6; abundance: NA; d_gene: NA; len: 20; v_gene: TRBV5-1; CDR3nt: TGCGCCAGCAGCCTACACGGAACCGACAGGTCTAGCTCCTATAATTCACCCCTCCACTTT; CDR3aa: CASSLHGTDRSSSYNSPLHF
j_gene: TRBJ2-7; abundance: NA; d_gene: TRBD1; len: 12; v_gene: TRBV30; CDR3nt: TGTGCCTTTGGACAGGACCGCTACGAGCAGTACTTC; CDR3aa: CAFGQDRYEQYF
j_gene: TRBJ2-7; abundance: NA; d_gene: NA; len: 11; v_gene: TRBV30; CDR3nt: TGTGCCTGGCTCACAGCCCGCGAGCAGTACTTC; CDR3aa: CAWLTAREQYF
j_gene: TRBJ1-2; abundance: NA; d_gene: NA; len: 13; v_gene: TRBV7-2; CDR3nt: TGTGCCAGCAGCCTCTCCCGGGGTCATGGCTACACCTTC; CDR3aa: CASSLSRGHGYTF
j_gene: TRBJ2-3; abundance: NA; d_gene: NA; len: 11; v_gene: TRBV2; CDR3nt: TGTGCCAGCGGGGAACCCAGGGCGCAGTATTTT; CDR3aa: CASGEPRAQYF
j_gene: TRBJ2-7; abundance: few; d_gene: TRBD1; len: 14; v_gene: TRBV5-8; CDR3nt: TGTGCCAGCAGCTTCGGACAGGGCTCTTGGGAGCAGTACTTC; CDR3aa: CASSFGQGSWEQYF
j_gene: TRBJ2-3; abundance: NA; d_gene: NA; len: 13; v_gene: TRBV4-1; CDR3nt: TGCGCCAGCAGCCAGGCCCGGACAGAAACGCAGTATTTT; CDR3aa: CASSQARTETQYF
j_gene: TRBJ2-5; abundance: NA; d_gene: NA; len: 13; v_gene: TRBV27; CDR3nt: TGTGCCAGCAGTCCGACGGGTACAGAGACCCAGTACTTC; CDR3aa: CASSPTGTETQYF
j_gene: TRBJ2-1; abundance: few; d_gene: NA; len: 14; v_gene: TRBV7-8; CDR3nt: TGTGCCAGCAGTTCCCCGGATAGGAGGAATGAGCAGTTCTTC; CDR3aa: CASSSPDRRNEQFF
j_gene: TRBJ2-7; abundance: NA; d_gene: TRBD1; len: 14; v_gene: TRBV7-9; CDR3nt: TGTGCCAGCAGCTTAGGGCAGGGGGCTTACGAGCAGTACTTC; CDR3aa: CASSLGQGAYEQYF
j_gene: TRBJ2-7; abundance: NA; d_gene: NA; len: 15; v_gene: TRBV5-6; CDR3nt: TGTGCCAGCAGGTCGTGGAGTCTCAGCTCCTACGAGCAGTACTTC; CDR3aa: CASRSWSLSSYEQYF
j_gene: TRBJ2-7; abundance: NA; d_gene: NA; len: 14; v_gene: TRBV6-1; CDR3nt: TGTGCCAGTGTCAGGGGCCTTTTTACCTACGAGCAGTACTTC; CDR3aa: CASVRGLFTYEQYF
j_gene: TRBJ2-5; abundance: NA; d_gene: NA; len: 14; v_gene: TRBV9; CDR3nt: TGTGCCAGCAGCGTAGAGGCCAGGGTAGAGACCCAGTACTTC; CDR3aa: CASSVEARVETQYF
j_gene: TRBJ2-1; abundance: NA; d_gene: TRBD2; len: 15; v_gene: TRBV15; CDR3nt: TGTGCCACCAGCAGGACTAGCGGGGGGGCCAATGAGCAGTTCTTC; CDR3aa: CATSRTSGGANEQFF
j_gene: TRBJ1-2; abundance: few; d_gene: TRBD1; len: 14; v_gene: TRBV6-4; CDR3nt: TGTGCCAGCAGTGAGGGACAGGGAGGCTATGGCTACACCTTC; CDR3aa: CASSEGQGGYGYTF
j_gene: TRBJ2-1; abundance: NA; d_gene: TRBD2; len: 15; v_gene: TRBV5-4; CDR3nt: TGTGCCAGCACCGTAGCGGGGGCCACCTACAATGAGCAGTTCTTC; CDR3aa: CASTVAGATYNEQFF
j_gene: TRBJ1-6; abundance: NA; d_gene: NA; len: 15; v_gene: TRBV6-1; CDR3nt: TGTGCCAGCAGTGAAGGAGGGACCTATAATTCACCCCTCCACTTT; CDR3aa: CASSEGGTYNSPLHF
j_gene: TRBJ2-7; abundance: NA; d_gene: TRBD1; len: 12; v_gene: TRBV29-1; CDR3nt: TGCAGCGTTGGGCAGGGGGCAATTGAGCAGTACTTC; CDR3aa: CSVGQGAIEQYF
j_gene: TRBJ2-1; abundance: few; d_gene: NA; len: 14; v_gene: TRBV5-6; CDR3nt: TGTGCCAGCAGCTGGGCCGGAGGCTACAATGAGCAGTTCTTC; CDR3aa: CASSWAGGYNEQFF
j_gene: TRBJ1-2; abundance: NA; d_gene: NA; len: 12; v_gene: TRBV11-2; CDR3nt: TGTGCCAGCAGCTTGGGTCAGGTGGGCTACACCTTC; CDR3aa: CASSLGQVGYTF
j_gene: TRBJ2-7; abundance: NA; d_gene: NA; len: 13; v_gene: TRBV19; CDR3nt: TGTGCCAGTAGTAGGCAGGGGAACTACGAGCAGTACTTC; CDR3aa: CASSRQGNYEQYF
j_gene: TRBJ2-3; abundance: NA; d_gene: TRBD2; len: 18; v_gene: TRBV9; CDR3nt: TGTGCCAGCGGGCCTGTCTCCGAGTGGCGGGGGGCCCCAGATACGCAGTATTTT; CDR3aa: CASGPVSEWRGAPDTQYF
j_gene: TRBJ1-5; abundance: NA; d_gene: TRBD1; len: 14; v_gene: TRBV2; CDR3nt: TGTGCCAGCAGTCGACAGGGGGCCAATCAGCCCCAGCATTTT; CDR3aa: CASSRQGANQPQHF
j_gene: TRBJ2-7; abundance: NA; d_gene: NA; len: 19; v_gene: TRBV18; CDR3nt: TGTGCCAGCTCACCACAGGATAGCATAACGCTTGAAAAGACCTACGAGCAGTACTTC; CDR3aa: CASSPQDSITLEKTYEQYF
j_gene: TRBJ1-6; abundance: NA; d_gene: NA; len: 14; v_gene: TRBV19; CDR3nt: TGTGCCAGTAGTATTGACAGGCTAAATTCACCCCTCCACTTT; CDR3aa: CASSIDRLNSPLHF
j_gene: TRBJ2-1; abundance: NA; d_gene: TRBD2; len: 15; v_gene: TRBV6-5; CDR3nt: TGTGCCAGCAGCCGTAGCGGGAGAATGGGCAATGAGCAGTTCTTC; CDR3aa: CASSRSGRMGNEQFF
j_gene: TRBJ1-1; abundance: NA; d_gene: TRBD1; len: 14; v_gene: TRBV28; CDR3nt: TGTGCCAGCCGATTGGGACAGCTGAACACTGAAGCTTTCTTT; CDR3aa: CASRLGQLNTEAFF
j_gene: TRBJ2-7; abundance: once; d_gene: TRBD1; len: 12; v_gene: TRBV25-1; CDR3nt: TGTGCCAGCAGTGACCCCAGACAGGGGACGTACTTC; CDR3aa: CASSDPRQGTYF
j_gene: TRBJ2-2; abundance: once; d_gene: TRBD1; len: 15; v_gene: TRBV28; CDR3nt: TGTGCCAGCAGCTACGGGACAGGGTACCCCGGGGAGCTGTTTTTT; CDR3aa: CASSYGTGYPGELFF
j_gene: TRBJ1-1; abundance: NA; d_gene: NA; len: 14; v_gene: TRBV7-9; CDR3nt: TGTGCCAGCAGTTTCGGACGGGGGAACACTGAAGCTTTCTTT; CDR3aa: CASSFGRGNTEAFF
j_gene: TRBJ1-5; abundance: once; d_gene: TRBD1; len: 13; v_gene: TRBV6-5; CDR3nt: TGTGCCAGCAGTCCCCGGACAGGGGGCGCGCAACATTTT; CDR3aa: CASSPRTGGAQHF
j_gene: TRBJ2-2; abundance: NA; d_gene: NA; len: 16; v_gene: TRBV4-3; CDR3nt: TGCGCCAGCAGCCAAGGAGGCAGCCCCAACACCGGGGAGCTGTTTTTT; CDR3aa: CASSQGGSPNTGELFF
j_gene: TRBJ2-1; abundance: NA; d_gene: TRBD2; len: 17; v_gene: TRBV7-4; CDR3nt: TGTGCCAGCAGCTCCCCCTCACTAGCGGGACTTGCCAATGAGCAGTTCTTC; CDR3aa: CASSSPSLAGLANEQFF
j_gene: TRBJ2-3; abundance: NA; d_gene: NA; len: 11; v_gene: TRBV10-1; CDR3nt: TGCGCCAGCAGGGACAAAAATACGCAGTATTTT; CDR3aa: CASRDKNTQYF
j_gene: TRBJ1-1; abundance: NA; d_gene: TRBD1; len: 17; v_gene: TRBV19; CDR3nt: TGTGCCAGTGTTCCTACAGGGGTGGGTCGAGGGTACACTGAAGCTTTCTTT; CDR3aa: CASVPTGVGRGYTEAFF
j_gene: TRBJ1-3; abundance: NA; d_gene: NA; len: 15; v_gene: TRBV18; CDR3nt: TGTGCCAGCTCACCACCGTGGGGAGCTGGAAACACCATATATTTT; CDR3aa: CASSPPWGAGNTIYF
j_gene: TRBJ1-6; abundance: NA; d_gene: NA; len: 15; v_gene: TRBV18; CDR3nt: TGTGCCAGCTCATCGACGACAGGAACCAATTCACCCCTCCACTTT; CDR3aa: CASSSTTGTNSPLHF
j_gene: TRBJ1-3; abundance: NA; d_gene: NA; len: 15; v_gene: TRBV4-1; CDR3nt: TGCGCCAGCAGCCAAGATCAACGCTATGGAAACACCATATATTTT; CDR3aa: CASSQDQRYGNTIYF
j_gene: TRBJ2-7; abundance: few; d_gene: NA; len: 16; v_gene: TRBV18; CDR3nt: TGTGCCAGCTCACCAAACGCGGGGGCAGCCCCCTACGAGCAGTACTTC; CDR3aa: CASSPNAGAAPYEQYF
j_gene: TRBJ2-7; abundance: NA; d_gene: TRBD1; len: 15; v_gene: TRBV7-2; CDR3nt: TGTGCCAGCAGCTTATCCGGGACAGGCGCCTACGAGCAGTACTTC; CDR3aa: CASSLSGTGAYEQYF
j_gene: TRBJ2-5; abundance: NA; d_gene: NA; len: 13; v_gene: TRBV7-2; CDR3nt: TGTGCCAGCAGCTTGGAGGGTAAAGGGACCCAGTACTTC; CDR3aa: CASSLEGKGTQYF
j_gene: TRBJ2-1; abundance: few; d_gene: TRBD2; len: 16; v_gene: TRBV11-3; CDR3nt: TGTGCCAGCAGCTTCCGACTAGCGGTAGAATACAATGAGCAGTTCTTC; CDR3aa: CASSFRLAVEYNEQFF
j_gene: TRBJ2-2; abundance: NA; d_gene: NA; len: 14; v_gene: TRBV10-3; CDR3nt: TGTGCCATCAACAAAGACAGATCCACCGGGGAGCTGTTTTTT; CDR3aa: CAINKDRSTGELFF